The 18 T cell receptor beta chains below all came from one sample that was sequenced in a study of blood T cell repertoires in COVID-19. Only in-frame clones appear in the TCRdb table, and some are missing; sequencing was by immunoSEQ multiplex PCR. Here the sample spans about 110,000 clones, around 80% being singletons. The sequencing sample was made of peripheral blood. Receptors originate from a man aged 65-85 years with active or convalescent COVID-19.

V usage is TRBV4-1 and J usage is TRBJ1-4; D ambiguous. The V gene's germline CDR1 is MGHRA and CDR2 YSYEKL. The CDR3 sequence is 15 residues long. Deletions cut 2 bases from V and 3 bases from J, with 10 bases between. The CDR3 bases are TGCGCCAGCAGCCAATTTCGGCGGTCTAATGAAAAACTGTTTTTT. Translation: CASSQFRRSNEKLFF.

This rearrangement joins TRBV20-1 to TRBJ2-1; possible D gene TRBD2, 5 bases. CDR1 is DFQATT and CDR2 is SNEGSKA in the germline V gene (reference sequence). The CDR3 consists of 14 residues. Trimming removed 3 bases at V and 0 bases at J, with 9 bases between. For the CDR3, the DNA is TGCAGTGCTAGTCTGGGGAGCTCCTACAATGAGCAGTTCTTC. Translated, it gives CSASLGSSYNEQFF.

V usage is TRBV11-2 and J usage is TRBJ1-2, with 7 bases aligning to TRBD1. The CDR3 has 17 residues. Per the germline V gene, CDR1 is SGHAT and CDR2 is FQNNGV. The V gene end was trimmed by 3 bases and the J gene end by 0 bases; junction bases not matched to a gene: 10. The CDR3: CASSFSSRGASNYGYTF. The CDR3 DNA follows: TGTGCCAGCAGCTTCTCCAGCAGGGGGGCCTCTAACTATGGCTACACCTTC.

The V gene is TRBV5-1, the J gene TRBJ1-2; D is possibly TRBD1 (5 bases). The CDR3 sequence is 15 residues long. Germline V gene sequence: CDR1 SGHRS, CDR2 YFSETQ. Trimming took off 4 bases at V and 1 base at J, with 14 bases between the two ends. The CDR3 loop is CASSRDDRRNYGYTF. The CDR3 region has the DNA TGCGCCAGCAGCCGTGATGACAGACGTAACTATGGCTACACCTTC.

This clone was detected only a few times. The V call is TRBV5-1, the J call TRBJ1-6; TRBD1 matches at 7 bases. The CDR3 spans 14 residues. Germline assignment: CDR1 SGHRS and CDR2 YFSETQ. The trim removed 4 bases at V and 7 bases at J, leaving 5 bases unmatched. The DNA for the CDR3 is TGCGCCAGCAGCAATTCGACAGGGAATTCACCCCTCCACTTT. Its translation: CASSNSTGNSPLHF.

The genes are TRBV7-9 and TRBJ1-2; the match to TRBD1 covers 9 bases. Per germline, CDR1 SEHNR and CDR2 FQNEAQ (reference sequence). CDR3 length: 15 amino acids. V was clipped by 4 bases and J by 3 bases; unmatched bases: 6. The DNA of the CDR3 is TGTGCCAGCAGCTCTCGGGACAGGGCCGACTATGGCTACACCTTC. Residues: CASSSRDRADYGYTF.

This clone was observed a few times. The CDR3 DNA follows: TGTGCCAGCAGCCAATTTCTCGGGTCCGGGACAGGGGTAGGGACTGAAGCTTTCTTT. It encodes CASSQFLGSGTGVGTEAFF. The chain employs TRBV14 and TRBJ1-1; 10 bases map to TRBD1. Trimming cost V 2 bases and J 5 bases; bases outside gene matches: 17. The length of the CDR3 is 19 residues. Germline assignment: CDR1 SGHDN and CDR2 FVKESK.

The CDR3 sequence: CASSTGTALWGYTF. As DNA, the CDR3 is TGCGCCAGCAGTACCGGGACAGCATTATGGGGCTACACCTTC. The chain combines TRBV5-1 with TRBJ1-2, with 7 bases aligning to TRBD1. CDR1 SGHRS and CDR2 YFSETQ come from the germline V gene. V shed 5 bases and J 8 bases; nucleotides not matched to a gene: 12. The CDR3 sequence is 14 residues long.

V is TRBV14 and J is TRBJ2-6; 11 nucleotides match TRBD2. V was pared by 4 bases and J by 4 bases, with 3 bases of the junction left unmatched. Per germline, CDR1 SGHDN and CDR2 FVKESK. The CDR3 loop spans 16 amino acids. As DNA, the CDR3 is TGTGCCAGCAGCCGACTAGCGGGATCGGGGGCCAACGTCCTGACTTTC. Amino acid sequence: CASSRLAGSGANVLTF.

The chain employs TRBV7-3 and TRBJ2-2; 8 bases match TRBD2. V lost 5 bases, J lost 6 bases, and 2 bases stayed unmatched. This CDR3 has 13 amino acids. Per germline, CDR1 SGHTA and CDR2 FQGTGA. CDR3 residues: CASSPGGAGELFF. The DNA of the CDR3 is TGTGCCAGCAGCCCCGGGGGGGCCGGGGAGCTGTTTTTT.

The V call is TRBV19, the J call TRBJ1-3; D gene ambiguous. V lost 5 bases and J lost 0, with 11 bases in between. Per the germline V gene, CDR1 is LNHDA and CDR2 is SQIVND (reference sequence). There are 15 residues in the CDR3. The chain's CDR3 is CASSQRSHSGNTIYF. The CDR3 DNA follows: TGTGCCAGTAGTCAGAGGAGTCACTCTGGAAACACCATATATTTT.

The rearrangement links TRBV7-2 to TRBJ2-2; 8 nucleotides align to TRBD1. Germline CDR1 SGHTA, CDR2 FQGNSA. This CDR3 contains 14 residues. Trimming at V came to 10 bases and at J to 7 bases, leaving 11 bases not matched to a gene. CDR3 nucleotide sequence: TGTGCCACCGGGGAGGACAGGGTGGTCGGGGAGCTGTTTTTT. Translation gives CATGEDRVVGELFF.

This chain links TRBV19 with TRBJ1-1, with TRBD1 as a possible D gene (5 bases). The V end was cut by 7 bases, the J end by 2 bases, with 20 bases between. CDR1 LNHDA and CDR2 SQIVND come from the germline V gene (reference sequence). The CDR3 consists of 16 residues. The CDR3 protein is CASTPRRQKLNTEAFF. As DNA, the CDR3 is TGTGCCAGTACCCCCCGGAGACAGAAGCTAAACACTGAAGCTTTCTTT. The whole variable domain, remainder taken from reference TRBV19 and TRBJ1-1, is DGGITQSPKYLFRKEGQNVTLSCEQNLNHDAMYWYRQDPGQGLRLIYYSQIVNDFQKGDIAEGYSVSREKKESFPLTVTSAQKNPTAFYLCASTPRRQKLNTEAFFGQGTRLTVV.

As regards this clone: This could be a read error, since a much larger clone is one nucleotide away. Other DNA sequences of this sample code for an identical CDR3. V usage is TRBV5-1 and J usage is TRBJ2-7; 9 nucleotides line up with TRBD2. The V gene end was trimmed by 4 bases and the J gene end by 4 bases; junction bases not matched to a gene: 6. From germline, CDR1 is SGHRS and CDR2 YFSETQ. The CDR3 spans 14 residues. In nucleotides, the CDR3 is TGCGCCAGCAGCGGGGGCGCGGGGGGGTACGAGCAGTACTTC. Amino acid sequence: CASSGGAGGYEQYF.

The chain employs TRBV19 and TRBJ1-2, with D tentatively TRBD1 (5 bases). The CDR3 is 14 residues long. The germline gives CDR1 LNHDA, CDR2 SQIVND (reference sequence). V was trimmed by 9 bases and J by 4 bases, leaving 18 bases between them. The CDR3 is CASRRQTLVYGYTF. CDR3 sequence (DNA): TGTGCCAGCCGACGACAGACCTTAGTCTATGGCTACACCTTC.

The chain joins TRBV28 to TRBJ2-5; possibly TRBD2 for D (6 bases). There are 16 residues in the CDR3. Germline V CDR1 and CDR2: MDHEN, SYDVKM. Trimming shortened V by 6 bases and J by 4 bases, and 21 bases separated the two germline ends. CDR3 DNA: TGTGCCAGCAGAACGTCCTTCCGGGGAGGTGGAGAGACCCAGTACTTC. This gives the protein CASRTSFRGGGETQYF. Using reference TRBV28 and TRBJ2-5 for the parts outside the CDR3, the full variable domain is DVKVTQSSRYLVKRTGEKVFLECVQDMDHENMFWYRQDPGLGLRLIYFSYDVKMKEKGDIPEGYSVSREKKERFSLILESASTNQTSMYLCASRTSFRGGGETQYFGPGTRLLVL.

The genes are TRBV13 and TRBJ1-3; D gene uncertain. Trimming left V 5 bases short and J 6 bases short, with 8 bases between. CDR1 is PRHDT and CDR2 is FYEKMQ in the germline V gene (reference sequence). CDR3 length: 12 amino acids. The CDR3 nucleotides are TGTGCCAGCAGCCGGGGAATAAACACCATATATTTT. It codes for CASSRGINTIYF.

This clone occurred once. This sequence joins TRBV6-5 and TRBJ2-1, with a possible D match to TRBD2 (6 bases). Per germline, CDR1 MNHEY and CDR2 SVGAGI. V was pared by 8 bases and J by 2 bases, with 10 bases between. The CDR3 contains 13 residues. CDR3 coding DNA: TGTGCCAGCGGCGGGGCCCCCTACAATGAGCAGTTCTTC. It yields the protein CASGGAPYNEQFF.